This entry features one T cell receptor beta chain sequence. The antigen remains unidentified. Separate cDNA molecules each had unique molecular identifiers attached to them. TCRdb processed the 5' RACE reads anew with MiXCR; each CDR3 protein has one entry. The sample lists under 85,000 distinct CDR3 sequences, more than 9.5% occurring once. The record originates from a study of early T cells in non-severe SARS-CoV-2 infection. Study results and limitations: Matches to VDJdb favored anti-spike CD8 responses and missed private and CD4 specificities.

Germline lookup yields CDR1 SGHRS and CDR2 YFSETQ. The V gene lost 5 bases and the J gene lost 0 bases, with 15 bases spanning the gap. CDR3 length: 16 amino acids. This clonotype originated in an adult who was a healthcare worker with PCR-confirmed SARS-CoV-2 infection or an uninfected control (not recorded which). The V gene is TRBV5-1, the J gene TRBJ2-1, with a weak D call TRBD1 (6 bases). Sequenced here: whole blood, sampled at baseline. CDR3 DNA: TGCGCCAGCAGTACCGGACAGATTAGCTCCTACAATGAGCAGTTCTTC. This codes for CASSTGQISSYNEQFF.